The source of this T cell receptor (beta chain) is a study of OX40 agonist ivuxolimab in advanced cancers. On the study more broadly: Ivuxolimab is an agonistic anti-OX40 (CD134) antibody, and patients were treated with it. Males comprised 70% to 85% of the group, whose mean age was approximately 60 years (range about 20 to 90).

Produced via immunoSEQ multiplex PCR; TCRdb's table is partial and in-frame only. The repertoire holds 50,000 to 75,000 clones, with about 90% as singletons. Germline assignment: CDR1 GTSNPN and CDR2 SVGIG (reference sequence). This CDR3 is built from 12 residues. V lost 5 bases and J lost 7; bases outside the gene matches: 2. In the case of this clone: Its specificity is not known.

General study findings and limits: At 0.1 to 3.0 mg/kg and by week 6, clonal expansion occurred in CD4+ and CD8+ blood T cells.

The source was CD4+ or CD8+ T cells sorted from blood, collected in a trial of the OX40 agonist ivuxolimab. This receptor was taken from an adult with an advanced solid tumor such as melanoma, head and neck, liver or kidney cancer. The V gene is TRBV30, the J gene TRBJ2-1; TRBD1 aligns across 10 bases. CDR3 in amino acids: CAWDRGQNEQFF. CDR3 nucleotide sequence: TGTGCCTGGGACAGGGGGCAAAATGAGCAGTTCTTC. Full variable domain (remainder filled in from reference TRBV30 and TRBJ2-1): SQTIHQWPATLVQPVGSPLSLECTVEGTSNPNLYWYRQAAGRGLQLLFYSVGIGQISSEVPQNLSASRPQDRQFILSSKKLLLSDSGFYLCAWDRGQNEQFFGPGTRLTVL.